This TCR beta chain was obtained from a study of response to subunit inactivated influenza vaccine (dated by TCRdb to 2017 to 2018). In terms of the full investigation: To follow how T cells responded to a trivalent subunit inactivated influenza vaccine, the researchers relied on deep quantitative profiling of the T cell receptor repertoire. Overall results and qualifications from the work: The authors suggested that each seasonal influenza vaccination may recruit only a limited number of new T cells.

CDR1 SQVTM and CDR2 ANQGSEA were looked up in the germline V gene. CDR3 length: 13 amino acids, cysteine to phenylalanine. The kept DNA is CDR3 alone, 39 bases in frame from the first base. Trimming removed 6 bases from V and 7 bases from J; the gene matches leave 7 bases unexplained. Libraries were constructed by RT-PCR. The listed sequencing device is Illumina HiSeq 2500. TCRdb reprocessing: public reads trimmed at Q25 with fastp, clones called with MiXCR, in-frame beta chains kept. Rows are unified per CDR3 protein, each entry keeping the most common DNA and genes. Recorded for this sample are roughly 500,000 distinct CDR3 sequences; approximately 22% of them occurred a single time. The ten biggest clones cover 2.5% to 3% of the sample. This clonotype occurred many times. The antigen it binds to is not known. No base-level quality is on record; no much larger clone is a single base apart. This same sample was also taken into another study, of T cells expressing NK-cell markers. The second study reports: 5'RACE template switching, by which a universal primer site and unique molecular identifiers were added, was used to make TCR beta cDNA libraries. TCR beta-chain repertoires were profiled in sorted CD3+CD56+NKG2C+, CD3+CD56+NKG2C- and CD3+CD56-NKG2C+ T-cell subsets from about 8 donors. Of the eight sequenced donors, seven were found to be HCMV-seropositive and one was found to be HCMV-seronegative. To restrict sorting to alphabetaTCR-expressing T cells, an anti-gammadeltaTCR antibody was added in several experiments. In six donors, the dominant CD3+CD56+NKG2C+ clonotypes ranked among the top 10 CD8+ clonotypes, making up about 1.0-7.5% of CD8+ T cells. Those dominant clonotypes were again the most abundant among CD3+CD56-NKG2C+ cells in several donors, at roughly 25-60.1%. It remained unclear whether the expanded NKG2C-expressing T cell clones were specific for HCMV antigens. Randomly selected healthy volunteers, three men and five women, were used as the eight sequenced donors. To determine HCMV serostatus, a commercial ELISA kit was used to detect HCMV-specific IgG in serum. Ficoll density gradient centrifugation was used to isolate peripheral blood mononuclear cells from blood. Magnetic immunoseparation with Miltenyi isolation kits was used to isolate CD4+ and CD8+ T cells from PBMC. Synthesis of cDNA was primed from the TCR beta constant segment and was followed by two consecutive PCR amplification steps. Libraries were sequenced as 2 x 150 bp reads on Illumina HiSeq 2000/2500, MiSeq or NextSeq. MIGEC was used to demultiplex reads and group the reads by UMI, and MiTCR was used to assemble and quantify clonotypes. To remove erroneous sequences, TCR cDNA sequences were retained only when supported by two or more reads. The tcR package was used for downstream repertoire analysis, with clonotypes matched between fractions based on CDR3 nucleotide sequence plus V segment. Antigen specificity was annotated against VDJdb with VDJmatch, allowing one amino acid substitution in CDR3.

Sequenced here: CD4+ T cells sorted from PBMCs, sampled approximately 12 days after vaccination. The sequence is built from TRBV29-1 and TRBJ2-3, with TRBD1 matching 10 junction bases. The TCR originated in a man aged 45-65 years who received an inactivated influenza vaccine. Donor details come from another sample of the same person, matched by shared clones. The CDR3 region reads CSVRDRGGNTQYF. In nucleotides, the sequence is TGCAGCGTGAGGGACAGGGGAGGGAATACGCAGTATTTT.